The rows below give T cell receptor beta chains drawn from one sample of a study of shared clonotypes between healthy human individuals. The assay was immunoSEQ multiplex PCR, and TCRdb's table has in-frame clones only and misses some. The table shows roughly 2,000,000 clones, with around 95% occurring only once. Sequenced input: naive CD8+ T cells from PBMCs. All receptors derive from a man between 18 and 35 years old in good health. Some clones in this sample may be carry-over from other donors' samples. Each CDR3 is given with its conserved first and last residue. The order of the fields is D gene, V gene, J gene, clone size, CDR3 length, CDR3 protein, CDR3 DNA. A D gene is named only where the DNA matches it firmly. Rows may omit the clone size; those that give it use once, few, many or a size class.

TRBD1	TRBV28	TRBJ1-2	-	14	CASSDRGDGYGYTF	TGTGCCAGCAGCGACAGGGGCGACGGCTATGGCTACACCTTC
-	TRBV30	TRBJ1-6	-	13	CAWSVSSGSPLHF	TGTGCCTGGAGTGTCTCCTCCGGGTCACCCCTCCACTTT
TRBD1	TRBV7-9	TRBJ2-2	-	18	CASSSPPSGTDYTGELFF	TGTGCCAGCAGCTCCCCCCCGTCCGGGACAGATTACACCGGGGAGCTGTTTTTT
-	TRBV29-1	TRBJ2-4	-	15	CSVDPPGRSSNIQYF	TGCAGCGTTGACCCGCCGGGCAGGTCTTCGAACATTCAGTACTTC
-	TRBV19	TRBJ2-3	-	15	CASSIGGTVTDTQYF	TGTGCCAGTAGTATAGGGGGGACTGTCACAGATACGCAGTATTTT
-	TRBV28	TRBJ2-7	-	15	CASMTAGETSYEQYF	TGTGCCAGCATGACGGCTGGGGAGACATCCTACGAGCAGTACTTC
-	TRBV7-8	TRBJ2-2	once	14	CASSPREAQGELFF	TGTGCCAGCAGCCCGCGAGAAGCCCAAGGGGAGCTGTTTTTT
-	TRBV6-5	TRBJ2-5	-	13	CASAFGRQETQYF	TGTGCCAGCGCATTCGGGCGTCAAGAGACCCAGTACTTC
TRBD2	TRBV27	TRBJ2-7	-	17	CASHSLGSGGRGAEQYF	TGTGCCAGCCACAGTTTGGGTAGCGGGGGACGGGGGGCCGAGCAGTACTTC
-	TRBV11-2	TRBJ2-1	-	15	CASSLGLDLYNEQFF	TGTGCCAGCAGCCTCGGACTCGACCTATACAATGAGCAGTTCTTC
-	TRBV7-6	TRBJ2-7	once	13	CASSLTGDYEQYF	TGTGCCAGCAGTCTGACAGGAGACTACGAGCAGTACTTC
TRBD2	TRBV7-8	TRBJ2-2	-	17	CASSSYSTSVHTGELFF	TGTGCCAGCAGCTCGTACTCGACTAGCGTCCACACCGGGGAGCTGTTTTTT
-	TRBV11-1	TRBJ2-5	-	12	CASSRWQETQYF	TGTGCCAGCAGCCGATGGCAAGAGACCCAGTACTTC
-	TRBV18	TRBJ1-5	-	14	CASSLVRDNQPQHF	TGTGCCAGCTCACTCGTAAGGGACAATCAGCCCCAGCATTTT
TRBD1	TRBV7-9	TRBJ2-7	-	14	CASSWGTGNYEQYF	TGTGCCAGCAGCTGGGGGACAGGGAACTACGAGCAGTACTTC
-	TRBV5-1	TRBJ1-2	-	13	CASSLTDNYGYTF	TGCGCCAGCAGCTTGACGGATAACTATGGCTACACCTTC
TRBD1	TRBV7-9	TRBJ1-1	once	14	CASSWTGVGTEAFF	TGTGCCAGCAGCTGGACAGGGGTGGGCACTGAAGCTTTCTTT
TRBD1	TRBV4-2	TRBJ1-2	once	16	CASSPIQTGTAYGYTF	TGTGCCAGCAGCCCGATACAGACCGGGACAGCCTATGGCTACACCTTC
TRBD1	TRBV7-8	TRBJ2-7	-	13	CASSRQGETEQYF	TGTGCCAGCAGCCGACAGGGGGAAACCGAGCAGTACTTC
TRBD1	TRBV5-6	TRBJ1-2	few	14	CASSLGRGNYGYTF	TGTGCCAGCAGCTTGGGCAGGGGGAACTATGGCTACACCTTC
TRBD1	TRBV6-5	TRBJ2-5	-	12	CATAGGRETQYF	TGTGCCACCGCAGGGGGTCGGGAGACCCAGTACTTC
TRBD2	TRBV6-1	TRBJ2-7	-	15	CASSVASGRVYEQYF	TGTGCCAGCAGTGTCGCCAGCGGGAGGGTCTACGAGCAGTACTTC
TRBD2	TRBV5-4	TRBJ2-3	-	18	CASSSGLAGVSGTDTQYF	TGTGCCAGCAGCTCGGGACTAGCGGGAGTGTCTGGCACAGATACGCAGTATTTT
-	TRBV28	TRBJ2-7	-	15	CASSLPGQVTYEQYF	TGTGCCAGCAGTCTTCCGGGACAAGTAACCTACGAGCAGTACTTC
-	TRBV10-3	TRBJ2-7	once	13	CAISGVLSGEQYF	TGTGCCATCAGCGGGGTCTTATCAGGAGAGCAGTACTTC
-	TRBV11-3	TRBJ2-1	-	16	CASSLGRLAGVNEQFF	TGTGCCAGCAGCTTAGGTAGGCTAGCTGGGGTCAATGAGCAGTTCTTC
-	TRBV7-9	TRBJ2-7	-	14	CASSLLGNYYEQYF	TGTGCCAGCAGCTTACTCGGAAACTACTACGAGCAGTACTTC
TRBD2	TRBV4-1	TRBJ2-3	-	15	CASSQVGPREDTQYF	TGCGCCAGCAGCCAAGTGGGACCGCGGGAGGATACGCAGTATTTT
-	TRBV27	TRBJ2-1	-	16	CASSSPWGESDNEQFF	TGTGCCAGCAGTTCCCCGTGGGGGGAGTCGGACAATGAGCAGTTCTTC
-	TRBV29-1	TRBJ1-1	-	14	CSVERRALDTEAFF	TGCAGCGTTGAAAGGAGGGCGTTAGACACTGAAGCTTTCTTT
-	TRBV7-2	TRBJ1-3	-	15	CASSLVPRWGNTIYF	TGTGCCAGCAGCTTAGTGCCCCGGTGGGGAAACACCATATATTTT
-	TRBV27	TRBJ1-2	-	16	CASSLFPDETAYGYTF	TGTGCCAGCAGTTTATTCCCTGACGAAACAGCCTATGGCTACACCTTC
TRBD2	TRBV5-1	TRBJ2-3	-	18	CASSLGPPSGARTDTQYF	TGCGCCAGCAGCTTGGGCCCCCCTAGCGGGGCCCGCACAGATACGCAGTATTTT
-	TRBV6-6	TRBJ1-2	-	13	CASKNDRLYGYTF	TGTGCCAGTAAAAACGACAGGCTGTATGGCTACACCTTC
-	TRBV29-1	TRBJ2-2	-	15	CSALDRRENTGELFF	TGCAGCGCCCTGGACCGTCGGGAAAACACCGGGGAGCTGTTTTTT
-	TRBV6-5	TRBJ1-4	-	16	CASSYSSESGDEKLFF	TGTGCCAGCAGTTACTCGAGTGAGTCAGGGGATGAAAAACTGTTTTTT
-	TRBV4-2	TRBJ2-1	-	17	CASSLSRDFPSGNEQFF	TGTGCCAGCAGCCTCAGCCGGGACTTCCCCTCGGGGAATGAGCAGTTCTTC
TRBD2	TRBV6-1	TRBJ2-7	-	16	CASSEASSGASYEQYF	TGTGCCAGCAGTGAAGCGTCTAGCGGGGCCTCCTACGAGCAGTACTTC
-	TRBV5-4	TRBJ1-2	-	17	CASSQELTQGPNYGYTF	TGCGCCAGCAGCCAAGAGCTCACACAGGGACCCAACTATGGCTACACCTTC